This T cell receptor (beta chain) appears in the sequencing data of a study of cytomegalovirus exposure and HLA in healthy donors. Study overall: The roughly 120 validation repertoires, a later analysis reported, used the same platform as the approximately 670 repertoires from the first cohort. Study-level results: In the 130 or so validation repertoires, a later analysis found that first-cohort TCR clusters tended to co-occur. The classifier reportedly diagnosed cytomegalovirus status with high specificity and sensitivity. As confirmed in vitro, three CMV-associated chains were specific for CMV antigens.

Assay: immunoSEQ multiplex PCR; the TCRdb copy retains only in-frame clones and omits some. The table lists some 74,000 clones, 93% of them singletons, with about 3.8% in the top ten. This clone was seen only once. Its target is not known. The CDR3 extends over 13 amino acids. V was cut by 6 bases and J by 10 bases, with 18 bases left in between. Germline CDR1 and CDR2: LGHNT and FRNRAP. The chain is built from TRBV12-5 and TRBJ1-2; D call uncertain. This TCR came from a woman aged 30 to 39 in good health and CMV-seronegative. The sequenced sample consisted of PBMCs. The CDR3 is CASGVWPGSTYTF. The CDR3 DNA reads TGTGCTAGTGGGGTGTGGCCGGGGTCGACCTACACCTTC.